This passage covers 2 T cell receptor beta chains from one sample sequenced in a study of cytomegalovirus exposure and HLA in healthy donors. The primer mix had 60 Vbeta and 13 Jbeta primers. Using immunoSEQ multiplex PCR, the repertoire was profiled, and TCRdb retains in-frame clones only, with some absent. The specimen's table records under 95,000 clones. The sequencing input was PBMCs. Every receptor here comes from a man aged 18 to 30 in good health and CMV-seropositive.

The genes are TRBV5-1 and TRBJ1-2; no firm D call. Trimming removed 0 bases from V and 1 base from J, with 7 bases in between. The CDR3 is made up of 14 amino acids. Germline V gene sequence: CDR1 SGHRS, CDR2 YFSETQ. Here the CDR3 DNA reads TGCGCCAGCAGCTTGGCTGAGGGTAACTATGGCTACACCTTC. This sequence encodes CASSLAEGNYGYTF.

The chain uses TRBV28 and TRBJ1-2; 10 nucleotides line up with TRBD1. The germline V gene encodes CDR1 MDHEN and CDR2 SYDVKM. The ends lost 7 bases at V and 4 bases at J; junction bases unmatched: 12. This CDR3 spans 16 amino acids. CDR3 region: CASTYSDRGQSYGYTF. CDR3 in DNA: TGTGCCAGCACTTACTCCGACAGGGGGCAGAGCTATGGCTACACCTTC.